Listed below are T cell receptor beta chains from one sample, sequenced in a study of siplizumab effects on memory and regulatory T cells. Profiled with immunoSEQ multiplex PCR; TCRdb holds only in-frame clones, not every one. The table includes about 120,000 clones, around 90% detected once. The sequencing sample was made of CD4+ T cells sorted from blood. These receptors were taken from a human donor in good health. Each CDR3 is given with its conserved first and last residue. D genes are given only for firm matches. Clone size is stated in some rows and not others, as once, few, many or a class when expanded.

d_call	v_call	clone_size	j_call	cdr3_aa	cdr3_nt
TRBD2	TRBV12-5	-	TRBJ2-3	CASGLGVAGDTQYF	TGTGCTAGTGGTTTAGGGGTAGCGGGAGATACGCAGTATTTT
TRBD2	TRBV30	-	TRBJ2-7	CAWSRGGVEQYF	TGTGCCTGGTCGCGGGGGGGGGTCGAGCAGTACTTC
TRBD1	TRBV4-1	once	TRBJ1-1	CASSPGQGAVGEAFF	TGCGCCAGCAGCCCCGGACAGGGGGCGGTTGGTGAAGCTTTCTTT
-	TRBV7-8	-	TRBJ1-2	CASSLEGSLSGYTF	TGTGCCAGCAGCTTAGAGGGGAGCTTGTCCGGCTACACCTTC
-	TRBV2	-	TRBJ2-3	CASSRDPTDTQYF	TGTGCCAGCAGCAGGGATCCCACAGATACGCAGTATTTT
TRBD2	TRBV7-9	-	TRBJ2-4	CASHRGEGNIQYF	TGTGCCAGCCACCGGGGGGAAGGGAACATTCAGTACTTC
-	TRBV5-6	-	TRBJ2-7	CASSLVKGSYEQYF	TGTGCCAGCAGCTTGGTCAAAGGCTCCTACGAGCAGTACTTC
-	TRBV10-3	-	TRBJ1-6	CAISEAPEGSYNSPLHF	TGTGCCATCAGTGAGGCCCCTGAGGGCTCCTATAATTCACCCCTCCACTTT
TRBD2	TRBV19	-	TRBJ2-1	CASNVPGLSNEQFF	TGTGCCAGTAACGTCCCGGGACTAAGTAATGAGCAGTTCTTC
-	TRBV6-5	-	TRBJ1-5	CASRPGHSNQPQHF	TGTGCCAGCAGGCCGGGACATAGCAATCAGCCCCAGCATTTT
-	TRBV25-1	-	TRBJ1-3	CASSDLDGRKTSGNTIYF	TGTGCCAGCAGTGATTTGGATGGACGCAAAACGAGTGGAAACACCATATATTTT
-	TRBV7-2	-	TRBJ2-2	CASSSSFRGELFF	TGTGCCAGCAGCAGTAGTTTTAGGGGGGAGCTGTTTTTT
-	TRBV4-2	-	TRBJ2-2	CASSSRGTGELFF	TGTGCCAGCAGCTCGAGGGGCACCGGGGAGCTGTTTTTT